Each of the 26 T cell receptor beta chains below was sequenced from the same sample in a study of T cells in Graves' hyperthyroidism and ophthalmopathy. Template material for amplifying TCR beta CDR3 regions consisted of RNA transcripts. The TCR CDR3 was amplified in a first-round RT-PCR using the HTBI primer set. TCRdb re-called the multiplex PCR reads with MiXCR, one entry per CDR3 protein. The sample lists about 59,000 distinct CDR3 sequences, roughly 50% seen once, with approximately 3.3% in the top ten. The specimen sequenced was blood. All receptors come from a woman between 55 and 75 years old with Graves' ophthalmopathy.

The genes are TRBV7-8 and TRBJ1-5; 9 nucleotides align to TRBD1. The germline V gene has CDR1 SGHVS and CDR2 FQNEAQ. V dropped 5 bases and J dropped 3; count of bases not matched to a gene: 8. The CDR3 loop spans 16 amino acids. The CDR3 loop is CASSAGTGSYNQPQHF. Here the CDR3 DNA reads TGTGCCAGCAGCGCCGGGACAGGGTCATACAATCAGCCCCAGCATTTT. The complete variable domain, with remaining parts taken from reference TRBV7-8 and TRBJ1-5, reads GAGVSQSPRYKVAKRGQDVALRCDPISGHVSLFWYQQALGQGPEFLTYFQNEAQLDKSGLPSDRFFAERPEGSVSTLKIQRTQQEDSAVYLCASSAGTGSYNQPQHFGDGTRLSIL.

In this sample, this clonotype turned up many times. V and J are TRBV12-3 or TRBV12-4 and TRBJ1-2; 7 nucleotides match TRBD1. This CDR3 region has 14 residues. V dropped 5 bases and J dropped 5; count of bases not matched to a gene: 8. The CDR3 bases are TGTGCCAGCAGTACAGGGGCCGCGGGGTATGGCTACACCTTC. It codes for CASSTGAAGYGYTF.

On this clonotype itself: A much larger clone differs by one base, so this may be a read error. The CDR3 DNA reads TGTGCCAGCGGCCAAGAAGGTGGAACAAATGAGCAGTTCTTC. This gives the protein CASGQEGGTNEQFF. The chain uses TRBV3-1 and TRBJ2-1; no reliable D call. CDR3 length equals 14 residues. Germline V lookup: CDR1 LGHDT, CDR2 YNNKEL (reference sequence).

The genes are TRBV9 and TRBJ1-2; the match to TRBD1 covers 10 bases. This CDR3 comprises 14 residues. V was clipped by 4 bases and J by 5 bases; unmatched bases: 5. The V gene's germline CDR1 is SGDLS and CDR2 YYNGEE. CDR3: CASSKGTGEYGYTF. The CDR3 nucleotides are TGTGCCAGCAGCAAGGGGACAGGGGAGTATGGCTACACCTTC.

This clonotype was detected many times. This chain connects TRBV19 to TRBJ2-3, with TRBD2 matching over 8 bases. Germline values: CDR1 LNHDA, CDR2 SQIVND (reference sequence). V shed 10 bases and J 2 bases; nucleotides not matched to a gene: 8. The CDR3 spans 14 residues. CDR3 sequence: CATGPAGATDTQYF. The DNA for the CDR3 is TGTGCCACAGGGCCAGCGGGAGCCACAGATACGCAGTATTTT.

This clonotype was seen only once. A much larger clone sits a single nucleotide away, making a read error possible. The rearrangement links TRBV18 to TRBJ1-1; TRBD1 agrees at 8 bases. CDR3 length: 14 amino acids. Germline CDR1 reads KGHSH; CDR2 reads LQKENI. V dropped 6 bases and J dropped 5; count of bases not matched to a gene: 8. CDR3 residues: CASSRQGKRTEAFF. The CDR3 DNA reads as TGTGCCAGCTCCCGACAGGGGAAGAGGACTGAAGCTTTCTTT.

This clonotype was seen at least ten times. CDR3 sequence (DNA): TGTGCCAGCAGCCCACCGGGACTAGCGGGAGGGGGGCAAGAGACCCAGTACTTC. It encodes CASSPPGLAGGGQETQYF. The chain carries TRBV28 and TRBJ2-5, with 16 bases that match TRBD2. CDR1 is MDHEN and CDR2 is SYDVKM in the germline V gene. The CDR3 has 18 residues. The junction had 9 bases not matched to a gene; V was cut back by 6 bases and J by 2 bases. Full variable domain (remainder filled in from reference TRBV28 and TRBJ2-5): DVKVTQSSRYLVKRTGEKVFLECVQDMDHENMFWYRQDPGLGLRLIYFSYDVKMKEKGDIPEGYSVSREKKERFSLILESASTNQTSMYLCASSPPGLAGGGQETQYFGPGTRLLVL.

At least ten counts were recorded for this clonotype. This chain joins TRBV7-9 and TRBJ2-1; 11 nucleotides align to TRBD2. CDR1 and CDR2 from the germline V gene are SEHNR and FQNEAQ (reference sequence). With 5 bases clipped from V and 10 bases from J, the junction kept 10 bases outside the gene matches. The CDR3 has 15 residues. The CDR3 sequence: CASSEISGRAREQFF. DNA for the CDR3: TGTGCCAGCAGCGAAATTAGCGGGAGGGCAAGGGAGCAGTTCTTC.

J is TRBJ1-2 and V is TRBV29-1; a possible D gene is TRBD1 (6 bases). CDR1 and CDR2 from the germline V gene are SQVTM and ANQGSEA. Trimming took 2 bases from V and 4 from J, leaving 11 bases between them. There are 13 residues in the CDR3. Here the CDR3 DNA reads TGCAGCGTTGAACTCGGGGGCGGCTATGGCTACACCTTC. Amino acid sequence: CSVELGGGYGYTF. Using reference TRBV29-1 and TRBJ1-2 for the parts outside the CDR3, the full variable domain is SAVISQKPSRDICQRGTSLTIQCQVDSQVTMMFWYRQQPGQSLTLIATANQGSEATYESGFVIDKFPISRPNLTFSTLTVSNMSPEDSSIYLCSVELGGGYGYTFGSGTRLTVV.

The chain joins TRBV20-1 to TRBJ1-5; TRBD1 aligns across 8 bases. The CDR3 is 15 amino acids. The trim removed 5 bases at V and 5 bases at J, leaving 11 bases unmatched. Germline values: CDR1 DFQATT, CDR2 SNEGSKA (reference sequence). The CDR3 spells CSAAIHRGYDQPQHF. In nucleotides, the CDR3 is TGCAGTGCTGCCATCCACAGGGGGTACGATCAGCCCCAGCATTTT.

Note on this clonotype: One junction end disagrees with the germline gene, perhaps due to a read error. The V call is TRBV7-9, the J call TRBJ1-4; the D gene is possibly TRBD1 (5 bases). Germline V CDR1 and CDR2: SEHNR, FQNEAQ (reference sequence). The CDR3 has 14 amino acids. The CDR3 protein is CASSPRGTNGKLFF. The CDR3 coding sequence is TGTGCCAGCAGCCCGAGGGGAACTAATGGAAAACTGTTTTTT.

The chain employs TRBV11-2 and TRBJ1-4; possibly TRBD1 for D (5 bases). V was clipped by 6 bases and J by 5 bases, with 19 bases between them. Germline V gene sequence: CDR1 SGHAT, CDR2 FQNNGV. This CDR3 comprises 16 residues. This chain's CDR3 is CASRASGARANEKLFF. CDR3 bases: TGTGCCAGCAGAGCCTCCGGGGCCAGAGCAAATGAAAAACTGTTTTTT.

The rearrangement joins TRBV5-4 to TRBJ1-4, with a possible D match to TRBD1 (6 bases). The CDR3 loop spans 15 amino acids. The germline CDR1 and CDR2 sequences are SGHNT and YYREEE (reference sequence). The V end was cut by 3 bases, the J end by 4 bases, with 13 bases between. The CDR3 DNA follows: TGTGCCAGCAGCTCATATACAGGGATTAATGAAAAACTGTTTTTT. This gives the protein CASSSYTGINEKLFF.

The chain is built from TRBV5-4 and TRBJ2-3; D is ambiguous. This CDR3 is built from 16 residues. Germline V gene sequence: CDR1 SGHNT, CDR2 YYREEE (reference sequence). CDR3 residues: CHSSLDVTLGTDTQYF. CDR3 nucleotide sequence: TGTCACAGCAGCTTGGACGTGACATTGGGCACAGATACGCAGTATTTT.

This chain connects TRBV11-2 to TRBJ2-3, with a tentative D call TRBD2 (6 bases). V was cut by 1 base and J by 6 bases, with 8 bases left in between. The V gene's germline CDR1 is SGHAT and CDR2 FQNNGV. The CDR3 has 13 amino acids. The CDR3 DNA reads TGTGCCAGCAGCTTAGCGGGGGTGGATACGCAGTATTTT. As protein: CASSLAGVDTQYF.

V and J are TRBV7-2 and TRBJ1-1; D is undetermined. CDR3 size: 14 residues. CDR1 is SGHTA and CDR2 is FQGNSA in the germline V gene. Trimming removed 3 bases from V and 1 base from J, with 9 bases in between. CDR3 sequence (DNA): TGTGCCAGCAGCTTTACCCCTGGGAACACTGAAGCTTTCTTT. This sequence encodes CASSFTPGNTEAFF. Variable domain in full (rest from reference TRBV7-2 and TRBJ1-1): GAGVSQSPSNKVTEKGKDVELRCDPISGHTALYWYRQSLGQGLEFLIYFQGNSAPDKSGLPSDRFSAERTGGSVSTLTIQRTQQEDSAVYLCASSFTPGNTEAFFGQGTRLTVV.

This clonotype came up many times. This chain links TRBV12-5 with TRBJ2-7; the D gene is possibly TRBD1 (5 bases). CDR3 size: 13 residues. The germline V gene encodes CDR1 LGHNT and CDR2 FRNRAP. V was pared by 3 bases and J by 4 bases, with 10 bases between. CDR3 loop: CASGFSQGYEQYF. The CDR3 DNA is TGTGCTAGTGGTTTTTCTCAGGGTTACGAGCAGTACTTC.

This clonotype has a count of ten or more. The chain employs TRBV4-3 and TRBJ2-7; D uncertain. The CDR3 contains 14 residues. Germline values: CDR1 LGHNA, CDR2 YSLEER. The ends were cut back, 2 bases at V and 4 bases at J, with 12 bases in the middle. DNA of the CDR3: TGCGCCAGCAGCCAAAGTTCTGGGCCTTACGAGCAGTACTTC. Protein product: CASSQSSGPYEQYF.

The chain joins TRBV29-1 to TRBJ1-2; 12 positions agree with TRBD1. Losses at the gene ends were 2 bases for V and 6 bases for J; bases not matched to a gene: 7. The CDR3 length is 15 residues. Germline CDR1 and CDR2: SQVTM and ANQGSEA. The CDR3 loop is CSVELRDRGHDGYTF. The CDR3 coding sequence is TGCAGCGTTGAACTTCGGGACAGGGGGCACGATGGCTACACCTTC.

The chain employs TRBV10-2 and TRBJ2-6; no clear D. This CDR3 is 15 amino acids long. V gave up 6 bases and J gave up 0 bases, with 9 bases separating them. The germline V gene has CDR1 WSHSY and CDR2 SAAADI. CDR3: CASRKGNSGANVLTF. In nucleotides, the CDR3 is TGCGCCAGCAGAAAAGGGAACTCTGGGGCCAACGTCCTGACTTTC.

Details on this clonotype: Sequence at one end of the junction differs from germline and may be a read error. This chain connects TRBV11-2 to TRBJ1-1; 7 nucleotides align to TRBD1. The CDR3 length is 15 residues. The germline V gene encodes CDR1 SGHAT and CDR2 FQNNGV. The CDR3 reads CASSLNRGMSTEAFF. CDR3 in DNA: TGTGCTAGCAGCTTAAACAGGGGAATGAGCACTGAAGCTTTCTTT.

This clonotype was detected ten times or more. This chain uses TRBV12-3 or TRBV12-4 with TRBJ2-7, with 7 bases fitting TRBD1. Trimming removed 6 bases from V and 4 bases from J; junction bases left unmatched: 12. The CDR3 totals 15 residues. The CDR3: CASSLNSGTDYEQYF. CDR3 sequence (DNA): TGTGCCAGCAGCCTTAACTCGGGGACAGATTACGAGCAGTACTTC.

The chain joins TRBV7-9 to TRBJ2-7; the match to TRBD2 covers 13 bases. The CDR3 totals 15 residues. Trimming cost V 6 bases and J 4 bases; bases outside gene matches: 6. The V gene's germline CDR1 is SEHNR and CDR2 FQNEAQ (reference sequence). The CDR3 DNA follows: TGTGCCAGCAGTTCGTGGACTAGCGGGAGTTACGAGCAGTACTTC. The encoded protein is CASSSWTSGSYEQYF.

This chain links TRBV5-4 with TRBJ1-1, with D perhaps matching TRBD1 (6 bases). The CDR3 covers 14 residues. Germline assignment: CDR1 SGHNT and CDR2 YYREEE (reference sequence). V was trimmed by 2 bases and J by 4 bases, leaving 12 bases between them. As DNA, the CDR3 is TGTGCCAGCAGCTTTGGGGGCGCGGTCACTGAAGCTTTCTTT. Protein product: CASSFGGAVTEAFF.

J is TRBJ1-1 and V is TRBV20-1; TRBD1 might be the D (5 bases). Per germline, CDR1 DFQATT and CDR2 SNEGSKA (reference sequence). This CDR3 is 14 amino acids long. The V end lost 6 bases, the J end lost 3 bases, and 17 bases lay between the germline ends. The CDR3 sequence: CSASGPDGHTEAFF. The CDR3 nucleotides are TGCAGTGCCTCGGGACCAGACGGACACACTGAAGCTTTCTTT.

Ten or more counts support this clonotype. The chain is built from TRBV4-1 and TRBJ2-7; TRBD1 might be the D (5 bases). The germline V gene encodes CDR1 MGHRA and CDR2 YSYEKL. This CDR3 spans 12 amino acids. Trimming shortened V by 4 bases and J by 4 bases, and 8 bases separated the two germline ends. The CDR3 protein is CASSPPGYEQYF. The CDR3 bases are TGCGCCAGCAGCCCCCCAGGGTACGAGCAGTACTTC.